The 29 T cell receptor beta chains below come from one sample, sequenced in a study of T cells in Graves' hyperthyroidism and ophthalmopathy (dated by TCRdb to between 2018 and 2021). Libraries were constructed by multiplex PCR. The sequencer listed for this sample is Illumina HiSeq 2000. The TCR beta CDR3 regions were amplified from RNA transcripts. The TCR CDR3 was subjected to a first round of RT-PCR using the HTBI primer set and the Qiagen OneStep RT-PCR kit. TCRdb handled the public reads itself, with Q25 trimming in fastp and clone calling in MiXCR, and kept productive beta chains. Rows with one shared CDR3 protein collapse into an entry with the most common genes and DNA. For this sample the table gives 330,000 or so distinct CDR3 sequences, of which roughly 20% were detected only once. The ten biggest clones cover under 40% of the sample. Specimen: blood. These receptors came from a man in his fifties or sixties with Graves' ophthalmopathy.

This clonotype was counted many times. In nucleotides, the CDR3 is TGTGCCGTCGCAGGGGGCGGCCAAAGCAATCAGCCCCAGCATTTT. Its translation is CAVAGGGQSNQPQHF. The genes are TRBV28 and TRBJ1-5; 8 bases align to TRBD1. The trim removed 11 bases at V and 1 base at J, leaving 10 bases unmatched. The CDR3 has 15 amino acids. In germline, CDR1 is MDHEN, CDR2 SYDVKM.

The chain has TRBV4-2 and TRBJ1-5, with unresolved D. Trimming removed 0 bases at V and 9 bases at J, with 15 bases between. The length of the CDR3 is 15 residues. CDR1 is LGHNA and CDR2 is YNFKEQ in the germline V gene. CDR3 region: CASSQESGLRWPQHF. The DNA of the CDR3 is TGTGCCAGCAGCCAAGAAAGTGGCTTGAGGTGGCCCCAGCATTTT.

The chain is built from TRBV9 and TRBJ1-2; TRBD1 might be the D (6 bases). CDR3 length: 13 amino acids. The ends were cut back, 1 base at V and 4 bases at J, with 8 bases in the middle. Germline V gene sequence: CDR1 SGDLS, CDR2 YYNGEE. The CDR3 DNA reads TGTGCCAGCAGCGTACAGGGGAGCTATGGCTACACCTTC. As protein: CASSVQGSYGYTF.

The rearrangement links TRBV6-1 to TRBJ1-3; the D is unclear. The CDR3 extends over 13 amino acids. Trimming pared 6 bases from V and 10 bases from J, leaving 16 bases between. CDR1 and CDR2 (germline): MNHNS, SASEGT. CDR3: CASSPGLGLTIYF. In DNA, the CDR3 is TGTGCCAGCAGCCCCGGACTAGGTCTGACCATATATTTT.

This clonotype has at least ten counts. The chain joins TRBV7-9 to TRBJ2-3; D is perhaps TRBD1 (6 bases). V lost 7 bases and J 3 bases, leaving 17 bases between the germline ends. The CDR3 consists of 15 residues. CDR1 is SEHNR and CDR2 is FQNEAQ in the germline V gene (reference sequence). CDR3 bases: TGTGCCAGCATCAAACGGGCACAGGGTACAGATACGCAGTATTTT. Residues: CASIKRAQGTDTQYF. The complete variable domain, with remaining parts taken from reference TRBV7-9 and TRBJ2-3, reads DTGVSQNPRHKITKRGQNVTFRCDPISEHNRLYWYRQTLGQGPEFLTYFQNEAQLEKSRLLSDRFSAERPKGSFSTLEIQRTEQGDSAMYLCASIKRAQGTDTQYFGPGTRLTVL.

The chain employs TRBV7-3 and TRBJ2-7, with D possibly being TRBD2 (5 bases). CDR1 is SGHTA and CDR2 is FQGTGA in the germline V gene. CDR3 length: 14 residues. The V end lost 6 bases, the J end lost 6 bases, and 18 bases lay between the germline ends. The CDR3 DNA follows: TGTGCCAGCAGTAAGGGCTCGGGATCTGTCGAGCAGTACTTC. It translates to CASSKGSGSVEQYF. Supplemented by reference TRBV7-3 and TRBJ2-7, the full variable domain reads GAGVSQTPSNKVTEKGKYVELRCDPISGHTALYWYRQSLGQGPEFLIYFQGTGAADDSGLPNDRFFAVRPEGSVSTLKIQRTERGDSAVYLCASSKGSGSVEQYFGPGTRLTVT.

This clonotype was detected many times. The chain employs TRBV5-1 and TRBJ1-1, with D possibly matching TRBD1 (5 bases). In germline, CDR1 is SGHRS, CDR2 YFSETQ. The CDR3 sequence is 14 residues long. Deletions cut 4 bases from V and 1 base from J, with 11 bases between. The CDR3 region is CASSLGPTNTEAFF. The CDR3 DNA sequence: TGCGCCAGCAGCCTGGGACCGACGAACACTGAAGCTTTCTTT.

The chain carries TRBV10-3 and TRBJ2-2, with TRBD2 identical over 9 bases. Germline loops: CDR1 ENHRY, CDR2 SYGVKD. V lost 3 bases to trimming and J lost 4 bases; unmatched junction nucleotides: 3. The CDR3 has 15 amino acids. The CDR3 bases are TGTGCCATCAGTGATGGCGGGAGGGCCACCGGGGAGCTGTTTTTT. Encoded protein: CAISDGGRATGELFF.

In this sample, this clonotype turned up a few times. V usage is TRBV6-2 or TRBV6-3 and J usage is TRBJ2-5, with D perhaps matching TRBD1 or TRBD2 (5 bases each). CDR1 is MNHEY and CDR2 is SVGEGT in the germline V gene. This CDR3 comprises 13 residues. Trimming pared 6 bases from V and 7 bases from J, leaving 15 bases between. The CDR3 DNA is TGTGCCAGCAGCCCGGCACTTGGGGGGACCCAGTACTTC. The encoded protein is CASSPALGGTQYF.

A few counts support this clonotype. The gene calls are TRBV7-6 and TRBJ2-3; TRBD2 is a possible D gene (6 bases). The CDR3 length is 15 residues. The V gene lost 3 bases and the J gene lost 0 bases, with 10 bases spanning the gap. CDR1 is SGHVS, CDR2 FNYEAQ, per germline. This CDR3 is CASSLAEGSTDTQYF. As DNA, the CDR3 is TGTGCCAGCAGCTTGGCGGAGGGTAGCACAGATACGCAGTATTTT.

In this sample, this clonotype turned up a few times. This chain joins TRBV14 and TRBJ2-2; TRBD1 matches at 9 bases. Per germline, CDR1 SGHDN and CDR2 FVKESK. Trimming removed 3 bases from V and 6 bases from J; junction bases left unmatched: 17. This CDR3 spans 19 amino acids. The CDR3: CASSHRSLHGTGSSGELFF. The DNA of the CDR3 is TGTGCCAGCAGCCACCGCTCACTACACGGGACAGGGTCATCCGGGGAGCTGTTTTTT.

This chain joins TRBV4-1 and TRBJ2-4; D ambiguous. CDR1 is MGHRA, CDR2 YSYEKL, per germline. Trimming took 6 bases from V and 3 from J, leaving 6 bases between them. The CDR3 sequence is 12 residues long. DNA of the CDR3: TGCGCCAGCAGTAACAGCAAAAACATTCAGTACTTC. It specifies CASSNSKNIQYF.

There are a few counts of this clonotype. V gene TRBV20-1 combines with J gene TRBJ2-3; D is uncertain. The CDR3 runs to 12 residues. The germline V gene has CDR1 DFQATT and CDR2 SNEGSKA (reference sequence). The V end lost 2 bases, the J end lost 0 bases, and 3 bases lay between the germline ends. The CDR3 sequence: CSARKSTDTQYF. In DNA form, the CDR3 reads TGCAGTGCTAGAAAGAGCACAGATACGCAGTATTTT.

This clonotype has ten or more counts. The V call is TRBV28, the J call TRBJ2-7; no clear D gene. V shed 7 bases and J shed 7 bases, with 11 bases lying between them. The CDR3 consists of 11 residues. CDR1 and CDR2 from the germline V gene are MDHEN and SYDVKM. The DNA of the CDR3 is TGTGCCAGCACTGGGAATGGGGAGCAGTACTTC. This gives the protein CASTGNGEQYF.

This clonotype was observed a handful of times. In DNA form, the CDR3 reads TGTGCCAGCAGCCCCCCACTGACAGGGGTTGGGACTACTGAAAACATTCAGTACTTC. Amino acid sequence: CASSPPLTGVGTTENIQYF. The V gene is TRBV7-9, the J gene TRBJ2-4; the D gene is possibly TRBD1 (8 bases). CDR1 is SEHNR, CDR2 FQNEAQ, per germline (reference sequence). CDR3 length equals 19 residues. V lost 5 bases and J 5 bases, leaving 28 bases between the germline ends.

This clonotype was seen at least ten times. This rearrangement joins TRBV9 to TRBJ1-1, with D possibly matching TRBD1 (5 bases). CDR1 is SGDLS and CDR2 is YYNGEE in the germline V gene. V lost 0 bases and J lost 1, with 10 bases in between. This CDR3 contains 15 residues. CDR3 coding DNA: TGTGCCAGCAGCGTAGCTTCGCAGGGGAACACTGAAGCTTTCTTT. It is translated as CASSVASQGNTEAFF.

This clonotype appeared a few times. The rearrangement joins TRBV27 to TRBJ1-1; D perhaps matches TRBD1 (6 bases). Germline V lookup: CDR1 MNHEY, CDR2 SMNVEV (reference sequence). CDR3 size: 13 residues. V gave up 7 bases and J gave up 5 bases, with 14 bases separating them. The CDR3 sequence: CASMLGGRTEAFF. The CDR3 nucleotides are TGTGCCAGCATGTTGGGGGGGCGGACTGAAGCTTTCTTT.

This clonotype has a handful of counts. V gene TRBV11-2 combines with J gene TRBJ1-4, with 7 positions matching TRBD1. CDR3 length: 15 residues. V lost 5 bases and J lost 8; bases outside the gene matches: 11. Germline CDR1 is SGHAT and CDR2 is FQNNGV. The CDR3 nucleotides are TGTGCCAGCAGCCGGACAGGCCACCTTCAAGAAAAACTGTTTTTT. Translated, it gives CASSRTGHLQEKLFF.

This clonotype has more than one count but fewer than ten. The V and J genes are TRBV6-1 and TRBJ1-1; 9 bases are shared with TRBD1. Germline loops: CDR1 MNHNS, CDR2 SASEGT. J lost 4 bases, V lost 5 bases, and 8 bases had no gene match. The CDR3 extends over 15 amino acids. CDR3 bases: TGTGCCAGCAGTAAGGGACAGGGAAGAACCACTGAAGCTTTCTTT. Protein: CASSKGQGRTTEAFF.

The table lists this clonotype with a few counts. Just one base apart from a much larger clone, this may be a read error. The chain has TRBV18 and TRBJ1-5; D gene unclear. Per the germline V gene, CDR1 is KGHSH and CDR2 is LQKENI. The CDR3 runs 15 residues. The CDR3 region is CAGSPIPGGYQPQHF. For the CDR3, the DNA is TGTGCCGGCTCACCAATCCCGGGAGGCTACCAGCCCCAGCATTTT.

This clonotype has a count of ten or more. This chain connects TRBV28 to TRBJ2-7, with D perhaps TRBD1 or TRBD2 (6 bases each). The CDR3 is made up of 16 amino acids. The germline CDR1 and CDR2 sequences are MDHEN and SYDVKM. Trimming took off 3 bases at V and 4 bases at J, with 19 bases between the two ends. CDR3 in amino acids: CASSFWGAGIGYEQYF. The CDR3 bases are TGTGCCAGCAGTTTCTGGGGGGCTGGGATCGGATACGAGCAGTACTTC.

This clonotype was seen only a few times. This chain links TRBV15 with TRBJ2-3; no clear D gene. Germline V gene lookup returns CDR1 LNHNV and CDR2 YYDKDF (reference sequence). V lost 3 bases and J 6 bases, leaving 10 bases between the germline ends. The CDR3 is made up of 13 amino acids. CDR3 bases: TGTGCCACCAGCAGCTATGGTGCGGATACGCAGTATTTT. Its translation: CATSSYGADTQYF.

This clonotype was picked up many times. The chain uses TRBV11-2 and TRBJ1-4, with D possibly TRBD1 on 5 matching bases. CDR1 and CDR2 (germline): SGHAT, FQNNGV. Trimming left V 6 bases short and J 5 bases short, with 10 bases between. CDR3 length: 13 residues. CDR3 sequence reads: CASRRDRNEKLFF. Here the CDR3 DNA reads TGTGCCAGCAGGAGGGACCGAAATGAAAAACTGTTTTTT.

A word on this clonotype: Possible read error: a much larger clone is one base away. The V call is TRBV2, the J call TRBJ1-6; TRBD1 matches 9 bases. V shed 7 bases and J 11 bases; nucleotides not matched to a gene: 9. CDR3 length equals 14 residues. Germline loops: CDR1 SNHLY, CDR2 FYNNEI. CDR3 nucleotide sequence: TGTGCCAGCACTGACAGGGGGAGGAATCCACCCCTCCACTTT. Translation gives CASTDRGRNPPLHF.

This chain uses TRBV28 with TRBJ2-1; a possible D gene is TRBD2 (6 bases). The J call may be faulty, since TRBJ2-7 better matches the DNA end. Germline V gene lookup returns CDR1 MDHEN and CDR2 SYDVKM. There are 15 residues in the CDR3. The CDR3 region is CASQKGGTTYNEQYF. The CDR3 nucleotides are TGTGCCAGTCAAAAAGGCGGGACGACCTACAATGAGCAGTACTTC.

The rearrangement links TRBV11-2 to TRBJ1-2; D is unclear. Germline V gene lookup returns CDR1 SGHAT and CDR2 FQNNGV. Trimming took 0 bases from V and 6 from J, leaving 5 bases between them. The CDR3 has 12 residues. This CDR3 reads CASSLDPDGYTF. The DNA for the CDR3 is TGTGCCAGCAGCTTAGATCCGGATGGCTACACCTTC.

Concerning this clonotype itself: A single base separates this from a much larger clone, so it may be a read error. The rearrangement links TRBV12-3 or TRBV12-4 to TRBJ2-1; D might be TRBD2 (5 bases). V was pared by 3 bases and J by 5 bases, with 11 bases between. The CDR3 loop spans 14 amino acids. In nucleotides, the CDR3 is TGTGCCAGCAGTTTTGTGGGAGCGGACAATGAGCAGTTCTTC. Translated, it gives CASSFVGADNEQFF.

This clonotype appeared many times. The chain couples TRBV7-2 to TRBJ2-4; 8 bases map to TRBD2. Germline V gene data show CDR1 as SGHTA and CDR2 as FQGNSA. The CDR3 sequence is 16 residues long. V shed 4 bases and J 7 bases; nucleotides not matched to a gene: 12. This CDR3 is CASSSQRGNGRNIQYF. The CDR3 DNA reads TGTGCCAGCAGCTCTCAGCGGGGGAACGGAAGGAACATTCAGTACTTC.

There are a few counts of this clonotype. This sequence joins TRBV5-1 and TRBJ1-2, with D unresolved. This CDR3 region has 14 residues. Trimming took off 3 bases at V and 7 bases at J, with 16 bases between the two ends. Looked up from germline, CDR1 is SGHRS and CDR2 is YFSETQ. The CDR3 nucleotides are TGCGCCAGCAGCTCACCGGGCCCAAGGAGTGGCTACACCTTC. Amino acids: CASSSPGPRSGYTF.